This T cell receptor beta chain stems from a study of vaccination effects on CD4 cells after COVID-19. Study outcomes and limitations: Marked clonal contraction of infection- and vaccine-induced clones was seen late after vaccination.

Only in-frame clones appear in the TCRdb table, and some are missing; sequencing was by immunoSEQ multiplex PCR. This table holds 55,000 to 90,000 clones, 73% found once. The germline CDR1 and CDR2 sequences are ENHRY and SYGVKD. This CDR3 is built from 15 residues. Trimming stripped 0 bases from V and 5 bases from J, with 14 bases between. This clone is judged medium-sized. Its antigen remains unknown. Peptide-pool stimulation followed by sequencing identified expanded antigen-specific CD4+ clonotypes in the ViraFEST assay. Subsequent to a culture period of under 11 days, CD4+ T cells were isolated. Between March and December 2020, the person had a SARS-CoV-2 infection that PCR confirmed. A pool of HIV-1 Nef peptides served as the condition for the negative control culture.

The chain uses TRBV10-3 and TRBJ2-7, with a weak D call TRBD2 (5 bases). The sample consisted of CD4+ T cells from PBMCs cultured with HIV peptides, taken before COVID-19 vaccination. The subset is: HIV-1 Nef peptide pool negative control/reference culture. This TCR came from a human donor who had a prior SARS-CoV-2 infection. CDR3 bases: TGTGCCATCAGTGAGTCGTGGATCGGGGTCCACGAGCAGTACTTC. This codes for CAISESWIGVHEQYF.